What follows are 24 T cell receptor beta chains derived from one specimen sequenced in a study of blood T cell repertoires in COVID-19. The assay was immunoSEQ multiplex PCR, and TCRdb's table has in-frame clones only and misses some. The sample has about 190,000 clones; 87% are singletons. Sequenced sample: peripheral blood. Receptors were obtained from a man aged 55 to 70 with active or convalescent COVID-19.

This chain's CDR3 is CAITSDMNYGYTF. Written as DNA, the CDR3 is TGTGCCATCACTTCAGATATGAACTATGGCTACACCTTC. The chain combines TRBV10-3 with TRBJ1-2; D call uncertain. V was pared by 7 bases and J by 2 bases, with 11 bases between. The CDR3 has 13 residues. Per germline, CDR1 ENHRY and CDR2 SYGVKD.

This rearrangement joins TRBV2 to TRBJ1-4, with a possible D match to TRBD1 (6 bases). In germline, CDR1 is SNHLY, CDR2 FYNNEI. V gave up 11 bases and J gave up 7 bases, with 20 bases separating them. The CDR3 length is 14 residues. The CDR3, as DNA: TGTGCCTGTTCAACTCAGGGGATTAGTGAAAAACTGTTTTTT. Translation: CACSTQGISEKLFF.

In its sample, this clone was seen once. The rearrangement joins TRBV6-6 to TRBJ2-1; 13 nucleotides line up with TRBD2. The CDR3 is 16 amino acids. Germline V lookup: CDR1 MNHNY, CDR2 SVGAGI (reference sequence). Trimming cost V 5 bases and J 4 bases; bases outside gene matches: 5. The CDR3 protein is CASSRLAGGLYNEQFF. CDR3 bases: TGTGCCAGCAGTCGACTAGCGGGGGGCCTTTACAATGAGCAGTTCTTC.

The chain joins TRBV24-1 to TRBJ2-3, with TRBD2 matching 10 bases. V lost 7 bases, J lost 0 bases, and 9 bases stayed unmatched. Germline values: CDR1 KGHDR, CDR2 SFDVKD. The CDR3 loop spans 17 amino acids. CDR3 region: CATSASGGPPSTDTQYF. The CDR3 region has the DNA TGTGCCACCAGCGCTAGCGGGGGCCCCCCTAGCACAGATACGCAGTATTTT.

This clone was seen a few times. J is TRBJ2-2 and V is TRBV11-2; D possibly corresponds to TRBD2 (6 bases). Germline V gene data show CDR1 as SGHAT and CDR2 as FQNNGV. V was clipped by 6 bases and J by 0 bases, with 11 bases between them. This CDR3 is 15 amino acids long. The CDR3 sequence: CASSLSGANTGELFF. The CDR3 DNA follows: TGTGCCAGCAGTCTTAGCGGCGCGAACACCGGGGAGCTGTTTTTT.

The V gene is TRBV5-1, the J gene TRBJ1-4, with 8 bases fitting TRBD1. V was clipped by 4 bases and J by 4 bases; unmatched bases: 6. The CDR3 extends over 15 amino acids. Germline V gene sequence: CDR1 SGHRS, CDR2 YFSETQ. CDR3 nucleotides: TGCGCCAGCAGCCCGACGACAGGGGATAATGAAAAACTGTTTTTT. It translates to CASSPTTGDNEKLFF.

As concerns this clone: A read error may account for a junction end that differs from germline. The chain couples TRBV18 to TRBJ2-3, with 13 positions matching TRBD2. Germline V CDR1 and CDR2: KGHSH, LQKENI. The CDR3 has 14 residues. CDR3 amino acids: CATSGLAGRDPQYF. DNA of the CDR3: TGTGCCACCTCGGGACTAGCGGGGCGAGATCCGCAGTATTTT.

A few counts support this clone. The V call is TRBV10-3, the J call TRBJ1-6, with D uncertain. The germline V and J ends were trimmed by 8 bases and 8 bases, with 13 bases remaining between them. CDR1 and CDR2 from the germline V gene are ENHRY and SYGVKD. The CDR3 consists of 13 residues. The CDR3 protein is CAIHVKPDSPLHF. CDR3 DNA: TGTGCCATCCACGTAAAACCAGATTCACCCCTCCACTTT.

This clone was seen just once. The chain employs TRBV6-5 and TRBJ1-2, with D tentatively TRBD1 (5 bases). This CDR3 is built from 15 residues. The germline V gene encodes CDR1 MNHEY and CDR2 SVGAGI. The V end lost 2 bases, the J end lost 0 bases, and 10 bases lay between the germline ends. The CDR3 coding sequence is TGTGCCAGCAGTTACGACAGACGAGCTAACTATGGCTACACCTTC. Amino acids: CASSYDRRANYGYTF.

The genes are TRBV7-9 and TRBJ1-6; D may be TRBD1 (5 bases). This CDR3 is built from 14 residues. Trimming removed 3 bases from V and 10 bases from J, with 13 bases in between. The germline V gene encodes CDR1 SEHNR and CDR2 FQNEAQ (reference sequence). CDR3 DNA: TGTGCCAGCAGCTTCTCGGACACCCGGTCACCCCTCCACTTT. Encoded protein: CASSFSDTRSPLHF.

The chain carries TRBV7-3 and TRBJ2-2, with 10 nucleotides matching TRBD2. The CDR3 loop spans 17 amino acids. Trimming removed 1 base from V and 2 bases from J; junction bases left unmatched: 4. The V gene's germline CDR1 is SGHTA and CDR2 FQGTGA. CDR3 sequence (DNA): TGTGCCAGCAGCTTAAGTGGGACTAGCGCCAACACCGGGGAGCTGTTTTTT. It codes for CASSLSGTSANTGELFF.

The chain uses TRBV5-1 and TRBJ1-2; D is perhaps TRBD1 (5 bases). The CDR3 has 17 amino acids. The germline V gene has CDR1 SGHRS and CDR2 YFSETQ. Trimming removed 4 bases at V and 0 bases at J, with 19 bases between. As DNA, the CDR3 is TGCGCCAGCAGCCCCAGGACATCCGCGATTACTAACTATGGCTACACCTTC. Residues: CASSPRTSAITNYGYTF.

This clone was seen a few times. The V call is TRBV24-1, the J call TRBJ2-2, with no clear D. The CDR3 loop spans 14 amino acids. The V end was cut by 4 bases, the J end by 6 bases, with 11 bases between. CDR1 KGHDR and CDR2 SFDVKD come from the germline V gene. CDR3 in DNA: TGTGCCACCAGTGACCCAGATGCCCCCGGGGAGCTGTTTTTT. This translates into CATSDPDAPGELFF.

This clone has just a few counts. The rearrangement joins TRBV5-4 to TRBJ2-2; 12 bases fit TRBD2. CDR3 length equals 15 residues. The V gene end was trimmed by 4 bases and the J gene end by 8 bases; junction bases not matched to a gene: 6. CDR1 is SGHNT, CDR2 YYREEE, per germline (reference sequence). The CDR3 is CASSLAGGRRGELFF. CDR3 DNA sequence: TGTGCCAGCAGCCTAGCGGGGGGGCGTCGAGGGGAGCTGTTTTTT.

V usage is TRBV2 and J usage is TRBJ1-2, with TRBD1 as a possible D gene (6 bases). This CDR3 has 14 residues. CDR1 and CDR2 (germline): SNHLY, FYNNEI. V lost 7 bases and J lost 7, with 19 bases in between. CDR3 amino acids: CASIQGGGRSGYTF. The CDR3 nucleotides are TGTGCCAGCATCCAAGGGGGGGGGCGCAGTGGCTACACCTTC.

The chain couples TRBV6-1 to TRBJ1-4, with 7 bases fitting TRBD1. This CDR3 is built from 15 residues. CDR1 MNHNS and CDR2 SASEGT come from the germline V gene. Trimming at V came to 1 base and at J to 7 bases, leaving 6 bases not matched to a gene. CDR3: CASSEGDRVSEKLFF. CDR3 coding DNA: TGTGCCAGCAGTGAAGGTGACAGGGTATCTGAAAAACTGTTTTTT.

The chain recombines TRBV4-1 with TRBJ2-1; 10 bases are a match to TRBD1. V was clipped by 0 bases and J by 5 bases; unmatched bases: 4. This CDR3 has 16 amino acids. Germline V gene data show CDR1 as MGHRA and CDR2 as YSYEKL. DNA for the CDR3: TGCGCCAGCAGCCAAGAGTGGACAGGGGGAGACAATGAGCAGTTCTTC. Protein sequence: CASSQEWTGGDNEQFF.

The J gene is TRBJ2-7, the V gene TRBV6-5, with 8 bases fitting TRBD1. Germline trimming cut 6 bases from V and 0 bases from J; bases unmatched to any gene: 7. Germline CDR1 and CDR2: MNHEY and SVGAGI. This CDR3 contains 15 residues. For the CDR3, the DNA is TGTGCCAGCAGACCACAGGGGGTTAGCTCCTACGAGCAGTACTTC. Its translation is CASRPQGVSSYEQYF.

The J gene is TRBJ2-5, the V gene TRBV5-4; 15 bases align to TRBD2. Trimming took 4 bases from V and 0 from J; bases not matched to a gene: 7. The CDR3 runs 18 residues. CDR1 SGHNT and CDR2 YYREEE come from the germline V gene (reference sequence). CDR3 in amino acids: CASSTRTSGGEYQETQYF. In DNA, the CDR3 is TGTGCCAGCAGCACCCGGACTAGCGGGGGGGAGTACCAAGAGACCCAGTACTTC.

The chain links TRBV12-5 to TRBJ1-6; D is possibly TRBD1 (5 bases). V was pared by 3 bases and J by 5 bases, with 8 bases between. The CDR3 is 14 residues long. Germline V gene lookup returns CDR1 LGHNT and CDR2 FRNRAP. The CDR3 nucleotides read TGTGCTAGTGGTTTCGAGACAGATAATTCACCCCTCCACTTT. It yields the protein CASGFETDNSPLHF.

The rearrangement links TRBV5-1 to TRBJ1-6; D uncertain. The V gene lost 1 base and the J gene lost 6 bases, with 14 bases spanning the gap. CDR3 length: 16 residues. CDR1 and CDR2 from the germline V gene are SGHRS and YFSETQ. The CDR3 loop is CASSLTFSQVNSPLHF. The CDR3 DNA reads TGCGCCAGCAGCTTGACATTCAGCCAGGTTAATTCACCCCTCCACTTT.

The chain combines TRBV7-8 with TRBJ1-1, with 9 bases that match TRBD1. The CDR3 runs to 17 residues. J lost 4 bases, V lost 1 base, and 10 bases had no gene match. The germline gives CDR1 SGHVS, CDR2 FQNEAQ. The CDR3 sequence: CASSLVAGTGSSTEAFF. CDR3 in DNA: TGTGCCAGCAGCTTAGTGGCCGGGACAGGGTCGAGCACTGAAGCTTTCTTT.

This chain uses TRBV9 with TRBJ2-5; tentatively, D is TRBD1 (5 bases). CDR1 is SGDLS and CDR2 is YYNGEE in the germline V gene. The V end lost 0 bases, the J end lost 3 bases, and 9 bases lay between the germline ends. This CDR3 is built from 14 residues. The CDR3: CASSVVGPEETQYF. The CDR3, as DNA: TGTGCCAGCAGCGTAGTGGGGCCCGAAGAGACCCAGTACTTC.

The chain employs TRBV6-1 and TRBJ1-2; no reliable D call. The CDR3 runs 13 residues. CDR1 is MNHNS, CDR2 SASEGT, per germline. The V gene lost 2 bases and the J gene lost 4 bases, with 8 bases spanning the gap. The CDR3 nucleotides are TGTGCCAGCAGTGAATCGGGTCTCTATGGCTACACCTTC. It specifies CASSESGLYGYTF.